These T cell receptor beta chains were read from a single sample in a study of CD8+ T cells in alopecia areata. Profiled with immunoSEQ multiplex PCR; TCRdb holds only in-frame clones, not every one. The sample contains about 210,000 clones, 50% to 75% of which appear only once. Specimen: CD4+ T cells sorted from blood, collected at week 4, from a patient treated with tofacitinib. The receptors were sampled from a human donor with alopecia areata. CDR3s include the opening cysteine and the closing phenylalanine or tryptophan. D genes are given only for firm matches. Clone size is not always given. Where it is, it says once, few, many or a class for expanded clones.

V gene	J gene	D gene	clone size	CDR3 protein	CDR3 DNA
TRBV19	TRBJ2-1	TRBD1	NA	CASRETRQGREQFF	TGTGCCAGTAGGGAAACAAGACAGGGCAGGGAGCAGTTCTTC
TRBV29-1	TRBJ1-4	NA	NA	CSVEDTEPTNEKLFF	TGCAGCGTTGAAGACACAGAACCAACTAATGAAAAACTGTTTTTT
TRBV11-3	TRBJ2-2	NA	NA	CASSLGTQGTYTGELFF	TGTGCCAGCAGCTTAGGTACCCAGGGCACGTACACCGGGGAGCTGTTTTTT
TRBV25-1	TRBJ1-6	NA	once	CASSLSGHLESPLHF	TGTGCCAGCAGTCTATCGGGACACCTAGAGTCACCCCTCCACTTT
TRBV29-1	TRBJ1-1	NA	NA	CSVERGGDTEAFF	TGCAGCGTCGAGAGGGGAGGGGACACTGAAGCTTTCTTT
TRBV29-1	TRBJ2-6	NA	NA	CSVGVGARGANVLTF	TGCAGCGTTGGAGTGGGAGCTCGTGGGGCCAACGTCCTGACTTTC
TRBV18	TRBJ2-7	NA	NA	CASSPGANFYEQYF	TGTGCCAGCTCACCAGGGGCCAACTTCTACGAGCAGTACTTC
TRBV27	TRBJ1-2	NA	NA	CASTDKKGRDYGYTF	TGTGCCAGCACCGATAAGAAGGGGCGGGACTATGGCTACACCTTC
TRBV14	TRBJ1-6	NA	NA	CASSHPRGSPLHF	TGTGCCAGCAGCCACCCGCGGGGTTCACCCCTCCACTTT
TRBV29-1	TRBJ2-5	NA	NA	CSVEAGAGGETQYF	TGCAGCGTTGAAGCCGGGGCCGGTGGGGAGACCCAGTACTTC
TRBV2	TRBJ1-1	NA	NA	CASSETGMNTEAFF	TGTGCCAGCAGTGAAACAGGAATGAACACTGAAGCTTTCTTT
TRBV29-1	TRBJ2-6	NA	NA	CSALRFGANVLTF	TGCAGCGCCCTACGTTTTGGGGCCAACGTCCTGACTTTC
TRBV30	TRBJ1-6	NA	NA	CAWSVGREAVNSPLHF	TGTGCCTGGAGTGTCGGTCGCGAAGCGGTAAATTCACCCCTCCACTTT
TRBV15	TRBJ1-3	NA	once	CATSRGSGNTIYF	TGTGCCACCAGCAGGGGCTCTGGAAACACCATATATTTT
TRBV4-3	TRBJ1-5	NA	once	CASSQEQGGNQPQHF	TGCGCCAGCAGCCAAGAACAGGGAGGGAATCAGCCCCAGCATTTT
TRBV29-1	TRBJ1-2	NA	NA	CSVDRSYGYTF	TGCAGCGTCGACAGGTCCTATGGCTACACCTTC
TRBV19	TRBJ1-5	NA	NA	CASSILGRASPQHF	TGTGCCAGTAGTATACTTGGCCGAGCTTCGCCCCAGCATTTT
TRBV29-1	TRBJ2-3	TRBD2	NA	CSVGLAGGTDTQYF	TGCAGCGTTGGACTAGCGGGGGGCACAGATACGCAGTATTTT
TRBV7-3	TRBJ2-3	NA	few	CASSSRAGDTQYF	TGTGCCAGCAGCTCCAGGGCAGGAGATACGCAGTATTTT
TRBV7-2	TRBJ2-2	TRBD2	NA	CASSPGLAGSGELFF	TGTGCCAGCAGCCCGGGACTAGCGGGGTCCGGGGAGCTGTTTTTT
TRBV5-1	TRBJ2-7	NA	NA	CASSPGNNAYEQYF	TGCGCCAGCAGCCCAGGGAACAACGCCTACGAGCAGTACTTC
TRBV2	TRBJ1-3	NA	NA	CASSARVNSGNTIYF	TGTGCCAGCAGCGCTAGGGTTAACTCTGGAAACACCATATATTTT
TRBV29-1	TRBJ2-1	TRBD1	once	CSVVGTGVTNEQFF	TGCAGCGTTGTTGGGACAGGGGTTACCAATGAGCAGTTCTTC
TRBV2	TRBJ2-3	TRBD2	few	CASMDSAGGSADTQYF	TGTGCCAGCATGGATTCGGCGGGGGGTTCGGCAGATACGCAGTATTTT
TRBV27	TRBJ1-4	TRBD1	few	CASSGSGGTTNEKLFF	TGTGCCAGCAGTGGATCAGGGGGAACAACTAATGAAAAACTGTTTTTT
TRBV5-4	TRBJ1-1	NA	few	CASSMGPGGTEAFF	TGTGCCAGCAGCATGGGCCCCGGAGGGACTGAAGCTTTCTTT
TRBV29-1	TRBJ2-7	NA	NA	CSVESEFGYEQYF	TGCAGCGTTGAGTCGGAATTTGGGTACGAGCAGTACTTC
TRBV10-3	TRBJ2-5	NA	NA	CAISDSFQETQYF	TGTGCCATCTCGGACAGCTTCCAAGAGACCCAGTACTTC
TRBV5-1	TRBJ2-2	NA	few	CASSSGRGNTGELFF	TGCGCCAGCAGCTCGGGCAGGGGGAACACCGGGGAGCTGTTTTTT
TRBV18	TRBJ1-5	NA	NA	CASSVGNSNQPQHF	TGTGCCAGCTCAGTTGGAAATAGCAATCAGCCCCAGCATTTT
TRBV4-2	TRBJ2-3	NA	few	CASSQGLAAPDTQYF	TGTGCCAGCAGCCAAGGCCTCGCGGCCCCAGATACGCAGTATTTT
TRBV20-1	TRBJ2-5	NA	NA	CSGVQRETQYF	TGCAGTGGCGTGCAGAGAGAGACCCAGTACTTC
TRBV29-1	TRBJ1-1	NA	once	CSVDSTDTEAFF	TGCAGCGTTGATTCAACAGACACTGAAGCTTTCTTT